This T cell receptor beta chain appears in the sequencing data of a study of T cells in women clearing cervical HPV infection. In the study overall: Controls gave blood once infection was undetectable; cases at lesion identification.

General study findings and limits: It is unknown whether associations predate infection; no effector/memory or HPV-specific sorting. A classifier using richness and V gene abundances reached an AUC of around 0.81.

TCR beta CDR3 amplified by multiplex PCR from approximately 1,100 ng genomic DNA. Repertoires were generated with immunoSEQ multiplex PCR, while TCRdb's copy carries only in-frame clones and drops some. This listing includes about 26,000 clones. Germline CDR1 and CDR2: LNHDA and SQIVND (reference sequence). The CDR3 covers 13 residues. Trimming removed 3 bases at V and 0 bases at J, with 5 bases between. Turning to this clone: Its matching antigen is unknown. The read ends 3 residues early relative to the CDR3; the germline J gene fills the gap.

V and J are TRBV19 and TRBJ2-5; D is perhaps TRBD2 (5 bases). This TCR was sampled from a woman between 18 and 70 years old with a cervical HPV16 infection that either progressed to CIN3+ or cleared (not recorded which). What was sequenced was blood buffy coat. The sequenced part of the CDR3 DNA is TGTGCCAGTAGTATCGGGGACCAAGAGACC. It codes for CASSIGDQET. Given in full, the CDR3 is CASSIGDQETQYF.